Shown below are 3 T cell receptor beta chains from a single sample sequenced in a study of blood T cell repertoires in COVID-19. Sequenced by immunoSEQ multiplex PCR; TCRdb stores in-frame clones only, minus some. The sample consists of more than 300,000 clones, about 92% of them appearing once. The specimen sequenced was PBMCs or T cells enriched from blood (not recorded which). These receptors came from a woman in her twenties or thirties who had recovered from COVID-19.

The chain combines TRBV2 with TRBJ2-4; TRBD2 matches 7 bases. The length of the CDR3 is 16 residues. CDR1 and CDR2 from the germline V gene are SNHLY and FYNNEI. Unmatched junction bases numbered 12, after V lost 5 bases and J lost 5 bases. The CDR3: CASSSKAGSGENIQYF. CDR3 DNA: TGTGCCAGCAGTTCTAAAGCGGGATCGGGTGAAAACATTCAGTACTTC.

The rearrangement uses TRBV20-1 and TRBJ2-1; D is undetermined. Germline-derived CDR1 and CDR2 are DFQATT and SNEGSKA (reference sequence). This CDR3 region has 11 residues. Trimming left V 4 bases short and J 3 bases short, with 4 bases between. The CDR3 loop reads CSANYYNEQFF. CDR3 nucleotides: TGCAGTGCTAATTACTACAATGAGCAGTTCTTC.

The chain uses TRBV7-2 and TRBJ2-1, with D uncertain. Germline V CDR1 and CDR2: SGHTA, FQGNSA. Trimming shortened V by 4 bases and J by 9 bases, and 10 bases separated the two germline ends. The CDR3 is 12 amino acids. CDR3 DNA sequence: TGTGCCAGCAGCTCTAAACTGCCTGAGCAGTTCTTC. Its protein product is CASSSKLPEQFF.